What follows are 6 T cell receptor beta chains derived from one specimen sequenced in a study of tissue T cells after allogeneic stem cell transplantation. The method was immunoSEQ multiplex PCR; TCRdb's version includes in-frame clones alone and lacks a portion of them. The sample yields approximately 22,000 clones, around 70% seen once. The sequencing input was spleen. These receptors were collected from a female BALB/c mouse in good health. The MHC haplotype recorded for the strain is H2-d.

Comments on this clone: Gene names denote mouse genes. From the germline J gene comes the end of the CDR3, since the read stops 1 residue before it. This chain connects TRBV13-1 to TRBJ2-1; D tentatively fits TRBD1 or TRBD2 (5 bases each). Trimming cost V 3 bases and J 0 bases, with 10 bases left between them. This CDR3 spans 15 amino acids. Germline CDR1 NSHNY, CDR2 SYGAGN. CDR3 DNA (partial): TGTGCCAGCAGTGCCCCGGGGCTTAACTATGCTGAGCAGTTC. Protein product: CASSAPGLNYAEQF. The whole CDR3 region reads CASSAPGLNYAEQFF.

Points on this clone: All gene names here are mouse names. The read finishes 1 residue shy of the CDR3 end, and the germline J gene is used to complete it. V gene TRBV13-2 combines with J gene TRBJ2-3, with D maybe TRBD1 (6 bases). Per germline, CDR1 NNHNN and CDR2 SYGAGS (reference sequence). V was trimmed by 3 bases and J by 0 bases, leaving 14 bases between them. The CDR3 spans 16 residues. The covered CDR3 bases are TGTGCCAGCGGTGGCTCCGGGACAACTAGTGCAGAAACGCTGTAT. It is translated as CASGGSGTTSAETLY. The full CDR3 reads CASGGSGTTSAETLYF.

A remark on this clone: Gene names and germline refer to mouse. This chain's CDR3 is CASSETGYEQYF. The covered CDR3 bases are TGTGCCAGCAGTGAGACAGGGTATGAACAGTAC. V and J are TRBV13-1 and TRBJ2-7; 7 nucleotides line up with TRBD1. The read falls 1 residue short of the CDR3 end, and the missing part is taken from the germline J gene. The CDR3 has 12 amino acids. Germline V gene data show CDR1 as NSHNY and CDR2 as SYGAGN. The junction had 0 bases not matched to a gene; V was cut back by 2 bases and J by 4 bases.

On this clone: Germline and genes here are mouse. The read stops 1 residue short of the end of the CDR3; the missing end is completed from the germline J gene. The chain is built from TRBV1 and TRBJ1-3; D call uncertain. Trimming removed 0 bases from V and 0 bases from J, with 9 bases in between. The CDR3 has 16 amino acids. The V gene's germline CDR1 is NSQYPW and CDR2 LRSPGD (reference sequence). The CDR3 loop reads CTCSADKAISGNTLYF. The sequenced part of the CDR3 DNA is TGCACCTGCAGTGCAGATAAGGCAATTTCTGGAAATACGCTCTAT.

A note on this clone: The genes are named according to mouse. The read comes to an end 1 residue before the CDR3 does, leaving the germline J gene to fill in the end. The V and J genes are TRBV13-3 and TRBJ2-5, with TRBD2 matching 7 bases. With V trimmed by 4 bases and J by 2 bases, 1 base remained unmatched. The CDR3 is made up of 13 amino acids. CDR1 NNHDY and CDR2 SYVADS come from the germline V gene. The sequenced CDR3 bases are TGTGCCAGCAGTCGGGGGGGCCAAGACACCCAGTAC. As protein: CASSRGGQDTQY. The full CDR3 is CASSRGGQDTQYF.

This clone was counted between two and nine times. Germline and genes here are mouse. The read ends 1 residue early relative to the CDR3; the germline J gene fills the gap. This chain joins TRBV2 and TRBJ1-3; possible D gene TRBD1, 6 bases. The CDR3 totals 14 residues. In germline, CDR1 is LGHNA, CDR2 YSYQKL. Trimming removed 6 bases from V and 0 bases from J, with 9 bases in between. The CDR3 loop is CASRGQPSGNTLYF. CDR3 bases read: TGTGCCAGCAGAGGACAGCCTTCTGGAAATACGCTCTAT.